The 16 T cell receptor beta chains presented below share a single source sample, sequenced in a study of pediatric ulcerative colitis. TCRdb's table, derived via immunoSEQ multiplex PCR, lists solely in-frame clones and lacks some. The sample lists about 64,000 clones, around four fifths occurring once. Material for sequencing was blood. These receptors came from a boy aged 10-17 years with moderate ulcerative colitis.

The chain combines TRBV6-1 with TRBJ1-2; 7 bases line up with TRBD1. The V and J ends lost 0 bases and 6 bases, in that order; junction bases with no gene match: 10. This CDR3 spans 16 amino acids. Germline CDR1 is MNHNS and CDR2 is SASEGT. CDR3 protein: CASSEALGGGVDGYTF. In nucleotides, the CDR3 is TGTGCCAGCAGTGAAGCCCTGGGAGGGGGCGTTGATGGCTACACCTTC.

The chain is built from TRBV7-9 and TRBJ2-6, with D perhaps matching TRBD2 (6 bases). The V gene lost 6 bases and the J gene lost 0 bases, with 15 bases spanning the gap. CDR1 is SEHNR, CDR2 FQNEAQ, per germline (reference sequence). CDR3 length: 17 residues. CDR3 sequence: CASSERGTPSGANVLTF. CDR3 in DNA: TGTGCCAGCAGTGAGAGAGGGACTCCCTCTGGGGCCAACGTCCTGACTTTC.

V usage is TRBV6-4 and J usage is TRBJ2-2, with no clear D. Germline CDR1 reads MRHNA; CDR2 reads SNTAGT. V was pared by 6 bases and J by 6 bases, with 8 bases between. This CDR3 spans 12 amino acids. Here the CDR3 reads CASSTSAGELFF. The CDR3 region has the DNA TGTGCCAGCAGCACTTCCGCCGGGGAGCTGTTTTTT.

V and J are TRBV5-1 and TRBJ2-7; TRBD1 matches 7 bases. Unmatched junction bases numbered 1, after V lost 1 base and J lost 0 bases. This CDR3 comprises 14 residues. CDR1 SGHRS and CDR2 YFSETQ come from the germline V gene. This CDR3 reads CASSLRTGSYEQYF. In nucleotides, the CDR3 is TGCGCCAGCAGCTTGCGGACAGGCTCCTACGAGCAGTACTTC.

This sequence joins TRBV7-6 and TRBJ2-5, with 11 positions matching TRBD2. This CDR3 is 15 amino acids long. With 5 bases clipped from V and 2 bases from J, the junction kept 4 bases outside the gene matches. Germline loops: CDR1 SGHVS, CDR2 FNYEAQ. CDR3: CASSPLAGVQETQYF. For the CDR3, the DNA is TGTGCCAGCAGCCCACTAGCGGGAGTACAAGAGACCCAGTACTTC.

Only one count was recorded for this clone. CDR3 amino acids: CASSVVPRGGTEAFF. The CDR3 nucleotides are TGTGCCAGCAGCGTAGTCCCCAGGGGAGGGACTGAAGCTTTCTTT. The V gene is TRBV9, the J gene TRBJ1-1; maybe TRBD1 (6 bases). Trimming took off 0 bases at V and 5 bases at J, with 14 bases between the two ends. The CDR3 sequence is 15 residues long. Germline V gene sequence: CDR1 SGDLS, CDR2 YYNGEE.

This chain connects TRBV21-1 to TRBJ1-6. TRBV21-1 represents a pseudogene. The CDR3 is 17 amino acids. As DNA, the CDR3 is TGTGCCAGCAGCAAAGTCTCCGTGACTGTCAGGAATTCACCCCTCCACTTT. Protein product: CASSKVSVTVRNSPLHF.

This rearrangement joins TRBV6-1 to TRBJ2-2, with 11 bases identical to TRBD2. CDR3 length: 18 residues. Germline CDR1 reads MNHNS; CDR2 reads SASEGT. Trimming cost V 0 bases and J 6 bases; bases outside gene matches: 9. The CDR3 bases are TGTGCCAGCAGTGAAGCGCCACTACTAGCGGGAGTGCCCGGGGAGCTGTTTTTT. This gives the protein CASSEAPLLAGVPGELFF.

The rearrangement joins TRBV5-6 to TRBJ2-5; D perhaps matches TRBD2 (5 bases). This CDR3 has 14 residues. The germline V gene encodes CDR1 SGHDT and CDR2 YYEEEE. V was trimmed by 1 base and J by 5 bases, leaving 12 bases between them. CDR3 DNA: TGTGCCAGCAGCTTGCCGGGAAGTATCGAGACCCAGTACTTC. This encodes CASSLPGSIETQYF.

In its sample, this clone was seen a few times. The chain uses TRBV6-5 and TRBJ1-6, with TRBD1 identical over 9 bases. Per germline, CDR1 MNHEY and CDR2 SVGAGI. The CDR3 consists of 15 residues. The J segment lost 9 bases and the V segment lost 6 bases, leaving 9 bases of the junction unmatched. This chain's CDR3 is CASRNGQGISSPLHF. In DNA, the CDR3 is TGTGCCAGCAGAAACGGACAGGGGATCTCTTCACCCCTCCACTTT.

V and J are TRBV5-1 and TRBJ2-5, with D uncertain. The germline V and J ends were trimmed by 2 bases and 5 bases, with 10 bases remaining between them. The CDR3 extends over 13 amino acids. The germline V gene has CDR1 SGHRS and CDR2 YFSETQ. CDR3 loop: CASSLVVVETQYF. DNA for the CDR3: TGCGCCAGCAGCTTAGTGGTTGTGGAGACCCAGTACTTC.

In this sample, this clone is medium-sized. The chain recombines TRBV7-8 with TRBJ1-3; D is unresolved. This CDR3 is built from 15 residues. Between the trimmed V and J ends, which lost 0 bases and 0 bases, there was a span of 6 bases. Germline CDR1 SGHVS, CDR2 FQNEAQ. The CDR3 region is CASSLAADSGNTIYF. The CDR3 DNA reads as TGTGCCAGCAGCTTAGCGGCAGACTCTGGAAACACCATATATTTT.

The chain joins TRBV6-6 to TRBJ2-7; 7 nucleotides match TRBD1. V was pared by 6 bases and J by 6 bases, with 5 bases of the junction left unmatched. This CDR3 contains 12 residues. The germline CDR1 and CDR2 sequences are MNHNY and SVGAGI (reference sequence). CDR3 coding DNA: TGTGCCAGCAGCCGGGCAGGGGGCGAGCAGTACTTC. Protein product: CASSRAGGEQYF.

The chain links TRBV29-1 to TRBJ2-5; D gene uncertain. The CDR3 is 12 amino acids. The V and J ends lost 5 bases and 1 base respectively, with 8 bases between them. Germline V CDR1 and CDR2: SQVTM, ANQGSEA. The CDR3 here is CSVWRSQETQYF. The CDR3 coding sequence is TGCAGCGTTTGGCGGTCCCAAGAGACCCAGTACTTC.

This clone was observed a single time. The chain joins TRBV6-1 to TRBJ1-1; TRBD1 agrees at 9 bases. The germline V gene encodes CDR1 MNHNS and CDR2 SASEGT. This CDR3 region has 14 residues. Trimming cost V 3 bases and J 5 bases; bases outside gene matches: 4. The CDR3 region is CASSDGQGRTEAFF. The CDR3 nucleotides are TGTGCCAGCAGTGACGGACAGGGGAGGACTGAAGCTTTCTTT.

The rearrangement links TRBV5-6 to TRBJ1-4, with D unresolved. V was trimmed by 7 bases and J by 7 bases, leaving 14 bases between them. Germline-derived CDR1 and CDR2 are SGHDT and YYEEEE. CDR3 length: 13 amino acids. DNA of the CDR3: TGTGCCAGCGGCCGGGCCGCAGCTGAAAAACTGTTTTTT. Translation gives CASGRAAAEKLFF.